This T cell receptor (beta chain) was found in a study of Tregs in tolerant kidney transplant recipients. Unstimulated regulatory T cells (CD4+CD25+CD127-), CD4+CD25- non-regulatory cells, CD4 and CD8 cells were FACS-sorted from thawed PBMCs. Study outcomes and limitations: Tolerant patients' donor-specific Tregs expanded beyond overall Tregs, suggesting antigen-driven growth. Findings come from small patient numbers and require larger validation.

Trimming stripped 8 bases from V and 7 bases from J, with 14 bases between. Germline CDR1 SNHLY, CDR2 FYNNEI. This CDR3 has 12 residues. Data came from immunoSEQ multiplex PCR; TCRdb stores just in-frame clones and leaves some out. The sample carries over 50,000 clones, over 75% recorded once. For this clone: What it binds is not known.

The sequence came from a human donor who received a combined kidney and bone marrow transplant. The specimen comprised Tregs from blood, sampled before the transplant. The genes are TRBV2 and TRBJ1-2; D unresolved. The CDR3 here is CASLALWGGYTF. CDR3 bases: TGTGCCAGCCTGGCTCTCTGGGGTGGCTACACCTTC.